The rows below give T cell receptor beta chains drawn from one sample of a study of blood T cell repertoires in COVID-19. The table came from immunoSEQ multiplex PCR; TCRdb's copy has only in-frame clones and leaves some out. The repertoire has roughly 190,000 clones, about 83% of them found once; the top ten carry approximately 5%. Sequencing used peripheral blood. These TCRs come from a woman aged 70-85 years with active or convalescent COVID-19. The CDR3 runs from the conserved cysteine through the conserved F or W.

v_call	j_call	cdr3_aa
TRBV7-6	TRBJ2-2	CASSTGLVGTGELFF
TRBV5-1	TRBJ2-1	CASSFPSGRGYNEQFF
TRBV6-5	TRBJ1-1	CASRAGLNTEAFF
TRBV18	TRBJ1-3	CASSPLNSVSGNTIYF
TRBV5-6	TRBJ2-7	CASSLVSGQGRDEQYF
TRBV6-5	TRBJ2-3	CAISLGTGPTDTQYF
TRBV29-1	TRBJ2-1	CSVGPSGRPSSYNEQFF
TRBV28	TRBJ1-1	CASVGAVITEAFF
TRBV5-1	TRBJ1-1	CASSLDGGEGTEAFF
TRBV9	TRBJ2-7	CASSAREGTTNDEQYF
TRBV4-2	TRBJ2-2	CASSQHLPGRWGLTGELFF
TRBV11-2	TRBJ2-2	CASSFQRRNTGELFF
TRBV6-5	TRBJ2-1	CASSLTVSSYNEQFF
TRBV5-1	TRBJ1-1	CASSLVGHVNTEAFF
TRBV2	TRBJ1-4	CASRPQGGWYGGEKLFF
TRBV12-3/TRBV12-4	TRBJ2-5	CASSLGGKETQYF
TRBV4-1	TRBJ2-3	CASSRTELAGGVDTQYF
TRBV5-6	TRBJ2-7	CASRQGDYEQYF
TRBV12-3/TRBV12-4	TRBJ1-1	CASPSNTEAFF
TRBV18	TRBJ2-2	CASSPRIQGVPGELFF
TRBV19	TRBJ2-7	CASRYSRDRSYEQYF
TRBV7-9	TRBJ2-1	CASSGGGTEQFF
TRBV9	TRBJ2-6	CASSVGVQGWTGANVLTF
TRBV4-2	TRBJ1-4	CASSQAWDSNEKLFF
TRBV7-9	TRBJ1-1	CASSTQIQNTEAFF
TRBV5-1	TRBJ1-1	CASSPRTGVGGTEAFF
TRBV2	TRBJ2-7	CASNHGGLEIGEQYF
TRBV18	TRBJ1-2	CASSPFDAGSPRYGYTF
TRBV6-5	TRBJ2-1	CASHRDYNEQFF
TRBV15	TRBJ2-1	CATSRGDLSYNEQFF
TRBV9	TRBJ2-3	CASSPLLAGEADTQYF
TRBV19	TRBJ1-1	CASSAQAGVTEAFF
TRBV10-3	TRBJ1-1	CATRDSLRGPLSTEAFF
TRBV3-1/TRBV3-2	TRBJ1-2	CASSHRSLAGVYGYTF
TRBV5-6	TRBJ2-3	CASSIRRVGGGDTQYF
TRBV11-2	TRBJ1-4	CASSKTGKGLTNEKLFF
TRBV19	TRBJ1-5	CASSIAGQGPGQPQHF
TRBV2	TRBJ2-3	CASSEAKGTGREYF
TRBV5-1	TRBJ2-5	CASSPRVAAEQETQYF
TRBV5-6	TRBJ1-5	CASSLYQHSNQPQHF
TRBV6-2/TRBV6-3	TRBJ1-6	CASSYPGYNSPLHF
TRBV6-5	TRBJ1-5	CASSYDGGSNQPQHF
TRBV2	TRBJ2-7	CASMWTGNPYEQYF